The rows below give T cell receptor beta chains drawn from one sample of a study of cytomegalovirus exposure and HLA in healthy donors. The data were produced by immunoSEQ multiplex PCR, yet TCRdb's version contains in-frame clones alone and is incomplete. The sample lists about 140,000 clones, about 80% occurring once. Material: PBMCs. These receptors came from a man in his forties or fifties in good health and CMV-seropositive. Both conserved end residues are trimmed from each CDR3. The order of the fields is J gene, V gene, CDR3 protein.

j_call: TRBJ2-1
v_call: TRBV11-3
cdr3_aa: ASSPPSGRASYNEQF

j_call: TRBJ1-2
v_call: TRBV20-1
cdr3_aa: SVRSNYGYT

j_call: TRBJ2-7
v_call: TRBV7-8
cdr3_aa: ASSSGFYYEQY

j_call: TRBJ1-5
v_call: TRBV6-5
cdr3_aa: ASSYSYDQPQH

j_call: TRBJ2-4
v_call: TRBV7-9
cdr3_aa: ASSPLGGKSAESKNIQY

j_call: TRBJ2-2
v_call: TRBV4-1
cdr3_aa: ASSQVLATGELF

j_call: TRBJ1-6
v_call: TRBV5-6
cdr3_aa: ASGVGSAPLH

j_call: TRBJ1-2
v_call: TRBV7-9
cdr3_aa: SSSLEGPYGYT

j_call: TRBJ1-2
v_call: TRBV5-4
cdr3_aa: ASRIQGWYGYT

j_call: TRBJ1-6
v_call: TRBV5-4
cdr3_aa: ASSSGILSPLH

j_call: TRBJ1-1
v_call: TRBV11-2
cdr3_aa: ASSLRGRVVNTEAF

j_call: TRBJ1-2
v_call: TRBV19
cdr3_aa: ASSHLRGGDYGYT

j_call: TRBJ2-3
v_call: TRBV7-6
cdr3_aa: ASSDIPQTQY

j_call: TRBJ1-1
v_call: TRBV5-1
cdr3_aa: ASSWGPGTGGVNTEAF

j_call: TRBJ2-3
v_call: TRBV2
cdr3_aa: ASSFLAGATDTQY

j_call: TRBJ1-3
v_call: TRBV2
cdr3_aa: ASSYRSGNTIY

j_call: TRBJ2-7
v_call: TRBV27
cdr3_aa: ASRDAGFYREQY

j_call: TRBJ1-4
v_call: TRBV27
cdr3_aa: ASRPRESINEKLF

j_call: TRBJ1-4
v_call: TRBV6-5
cdr3_aa: ASSYSGTGEEKLF

j_call: TRBJ1-4
v_call: TRBV6-6
cdr3_aa: ASRHDRGDEKLF

j_call: TRBJ2-3
v_call: TRBV7-2
cdr3_aa: ASSYRAGRGFTDTQY

j_call: TRBJ1-2
v_call: TRBV15
cdr3_aa: ATSAGQQANYGYT

j_call: TRBJ2-7
v_call: TRBV12-2
cdr3_aa: ASRPLRGLSSYEQY

j_call: TRBJ2-3
v_call: TRBV5-1
cdr3_aa: ASSVGGQRTDTQY

j_call: TRBJ1-3
v_call: TRBV19
cdr3_aa: ASNFGDSTGNTIY

j_call: TRBJ1-2
v_call: TRBV19
cdr3_aa: ASSIEGRGWDYGYT

j_call: TRBJ1-6
v_call: TRBV5-1
cdr3_aa: ASRLQGTPYNSPLH

j_call: TRBJ2-1
v_call: TRBV9
cdr3_aa: ASSEDWINEQF

j_call: TRBJ2-1
v_call: TRBV11-3
cdr3_aa: ASIDRDTDYNEQF

j_call: TRBJ2-4
v_call: TRBV19
cdr3_aa: ASSGTGKKNIQY

j_call: TRBJ2-3
v_call: TRBV6-1
cdr3_aa: ASSAQGRGTQY

j_call: NA
v_call: TRBV1
cdr3_aa: TSSQEYNDLYEQY

j_call: TRBJ2-7
v_call: TRBV9
cdr3_aa: ASGGWDSDEQY

j_call: TRBJ2-6
v_call: TRBV7-9
cdr3_aa: ASSFGVPGANVLT

j_call: TRBJ2-5
v_call: TRBV4-3
cdr3_aa: ASSYQRGEETQY

j_call: TRBJ2-5
v_call: TRBV5-5
cdr3_aa: ASSLARSQETQY

j_call: TRBJ1-1
v_call: TRBV18
cdr3_aa: ASSPPNRASNTEAF

j_call: TRBJ1-2
v_call: TRBV5-1
cdr3_aa: ASSPGSPEDGYT

j_call: TRBJ2-7
v_call: TRBV7-9
cdr3_aa: ASSQGQLSEQY

j_call: TRBJ2-1
v_call: TRBV5-4
cdr3_aa: ASSQLGNEQF

j_call: TRBJ2-1
v_call: TRBV4-2
cdr3_aa: ASSLSPSGVSYNEQF

j_call: TRBJ2-7
v_call: TRBV6-5
cdr3_aa: ASRGLAGSDEQY

j_call: TRBJ1-1
v_call: TRBV11-3
cdr3_aa: ASTWGETDEAF

j_call: TRBJ1-5
v_call: TRBV2
cdr3_aa: ASSELTGGVNQPQH

j_call: TRBJ2-7
v_call: TRBV5-4
cdr3_aa: ASMEAGGFHEQY

j_call: TRBJ1-6
v_call: TRBV27
cdr3_aa: ASSLFTGGGYNSPLH

j_call: NA
v_call: TRBV19
cdr3_aa: ATRRVGSYEQY